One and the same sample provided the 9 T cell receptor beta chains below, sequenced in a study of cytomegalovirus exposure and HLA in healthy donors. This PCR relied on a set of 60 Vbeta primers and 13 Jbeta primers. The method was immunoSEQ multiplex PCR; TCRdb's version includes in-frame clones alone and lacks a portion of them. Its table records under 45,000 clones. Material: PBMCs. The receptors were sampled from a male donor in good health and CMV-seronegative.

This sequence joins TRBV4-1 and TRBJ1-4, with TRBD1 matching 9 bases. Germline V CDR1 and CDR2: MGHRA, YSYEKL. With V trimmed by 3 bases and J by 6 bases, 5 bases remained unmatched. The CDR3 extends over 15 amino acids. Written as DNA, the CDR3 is TGCGCCAGCAGCCAGTCCCGGACAGGGGATGAAAAACTGTTTTTT. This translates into CASSQSRTGDEKLFF.

CDR3 protein: CASSLYGQITGELFF. DNA of the CDR3: TGTGCCAGCAGCCTATACGGACAGATCACCGGGGAGCTGTTTTTT. The chain joins TRBV7-8 to TRBJ2-2; tentative D call: TRBD1 (6 bases). The germline V gene has CDR1 SGHVS and CDR2 FQNEAQ. The CDR3 spans 15 residues. The germline V and J ends were trimmed by 5 bases and 4 bases, with 14 bases remaining between them.

The CDR3 region is CASSPTSGTSTDTQYF. For the CDR3, the DNA is TGCGCCAGCAGCCCCACGAGCGGCACTAGCACAGATACGCAGTATTTT. The chain carries TRBV5-1 and TRBJ2-3; D may be TRBD2 (5 bases). The V and J ends lost 4 bases and 0 bases respectively, with 15 bases between them. This CDR3 is 16 amino acids long. Germline assignment: CDR1 SGHRS and CDR2 YFSETQ.

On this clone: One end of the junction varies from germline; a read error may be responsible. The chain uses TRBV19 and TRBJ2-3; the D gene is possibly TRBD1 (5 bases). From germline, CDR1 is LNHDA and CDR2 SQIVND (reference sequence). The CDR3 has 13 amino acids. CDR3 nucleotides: TGTGCCAGCAGTAAAAGACAGACAGATACGCAGTATTTT. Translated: CASSKRQTDTQYF.

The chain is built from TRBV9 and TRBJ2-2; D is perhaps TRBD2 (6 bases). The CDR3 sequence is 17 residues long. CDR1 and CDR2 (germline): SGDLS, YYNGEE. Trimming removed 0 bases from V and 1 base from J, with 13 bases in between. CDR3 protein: CASSVASDYMNTGELFF. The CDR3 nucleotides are TGTGCCAGCAGCGTAGCCTCGGACTATATGAACACCGGGGAGCTGTTTTTT.

For the CDR3, the DNA is TGTGCCAGCAGTTCCCGACAGGCAACCTACAATGAGCAGTTCTTC. It translates to CASSSRQATYNEQFF. The V and J genes are TRBV7-9 and TRBJ2-1; the D gene is possibly TRBD1 (6 bases). Germline CDR1 and CDR2: SEHNR and FQNEAQ (reference sequence). V was clipped by 6 bases and J by 2 bases, with 14 bases between them. The CDR3 totals 15 residues. Filled out from reference TRBV7-9 and TRBJ2-1, the complete variable domain reads DTGVSQNPRHKITKRGQNVTFRCDPISEHNRLYWYRQTLGQGPEFLTYFQNEAQLEKSRLLSDRFSAERPKGSFSTLEIQRTEQGDSAMYLCASSSRQATYNEQFFGPGTRLTVL.

This CDR3 reads CASSGQTYEQYF. The CDR3 bases are TGTGCCAGCAGTGGACAGACCTACGAGCAGTACTTC. The chain has TRBV2 and TRBJ2-7; tentative D call: TRBD1 (5 bases). The CDR3 consists of 12 residues. Trimming shortened V by 4 bases and J by 2 bases, and 6 bases separated the two germline ends. CDR1 is SNHLY, CDR2 FYNNEI, per germline.

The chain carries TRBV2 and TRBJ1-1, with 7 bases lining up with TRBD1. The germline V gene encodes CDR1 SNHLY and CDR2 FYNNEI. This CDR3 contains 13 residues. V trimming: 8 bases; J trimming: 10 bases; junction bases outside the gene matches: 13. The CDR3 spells CASQETGTVRAFF. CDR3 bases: TGTGCCAGCCAGGAGACCGGGACAGTTAGAGCTTTCTTT.

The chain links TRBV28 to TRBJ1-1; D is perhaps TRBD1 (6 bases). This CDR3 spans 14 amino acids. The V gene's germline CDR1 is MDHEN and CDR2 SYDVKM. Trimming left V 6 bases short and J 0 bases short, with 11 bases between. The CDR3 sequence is CASRSDRMNTEAFF. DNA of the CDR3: TGTGCCAGCAGGTCTGACAGGATGAACACTGAAGCTTTCTTT. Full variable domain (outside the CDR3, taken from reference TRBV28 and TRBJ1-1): DVKVTQSSRYLVKRTGEKVFLECVQDMDHENMFWYRQDPGLGLRLIYFSYDVKMKEKGDIPEGYSVSREKKERFSLILESASTNQTSMYLCASRSDRMNTEAFFGQGTRLTVV.